The clone carrying this T cell receptor beta chain was counted between two and nine times. The antigen is not known. Isolation of CD4+ naive, central memory, regulatory and stem cell-like memory cells was achieved by sorting via CD45RO/CCR7/CD25/CD127/CD95/CD27. The source of the sample is a study of beta chain features in type 1 diabetes. Broader study findings: Across all four CD4+ subsets, people with type 1 diabetes showed modestly shorter TCRB CDR3s.

CDR1 is SNHLY and CDR2 is FYNNEI in the germline V gene. V was cut by 7 bases and J by 7 bases, with 7 bases left in between. This CDR3 has 11 amino acids. As every portion of the isolated RNA was reverse transcribed, the sequencing read expressed TCRB transcripts. Sequenced by immunoSEQ multiplex PCR; TCRdb stores in-frame clones only, minus some. The table lists 160,000 or so clones, 7.5% to 9.5% of them singletons. The sample consisted of central memory CD4+ T cells from blood. The V gene is TRBV2, the J gene TRBJ2-2, with D hard to call. The receptor comes from a woman between 18 and 29 years old with type 1 diabetes. CDR3 DNA: TGTGCCAGCACCGTATACGGGGAGCTGTTTTTT. It is translated as CASTVYGELFF.